This T cell receptor beta chain was captured in a study of T cells after yellow fever vaccination (dated by TCRdb to the late 2010s). In the study overall: Libraries from fractions with low cell numbers were prepared with the SMART-Seq v4 Ultra Low Input RNA kit. Bulk TCR alpha and beta repertoires were sequenced longitudinally to track T-cell clones before and after primary and booster YFV17D yellow fever vaccination. The cohort comprised two healthy male donors, one aged 18 to 29 and one aged 30 to 40 years. Blood was drawn at multiple timepoints before and after primary and secondary immunization, with bulk PBMC replicates and cell subsets isolated.

Synthesis of TCR cDNA relied on 5'RACE template switching, a step that introduced a universal primer site along with unique molecular identifiers. Priming for cDNA synthesis came from both the TCR alpha and TCR beta constant segments. Library amplification involved two PCR steps, and the second step added sample barcodes and sequencing adapters. Sequencing of libraries was performed on Illumina HiSeq 2500 (2x100 bp) or NovaSeq (2x150 bp). The authors' analysis ran thus. Demultiplexing of reads and collapsing into UMI consensus sequences were performed with MIGEC, and V(D)J alignment was carried out with MiXCR. Vaccine-responding clonotypes were identified with edgeR using replicate PBMC samples, with FDR below 0.01 and a log2 fold change above 5 up to day 15 being required. Each bulk clonotype was labeled CD4 or CD8 based on which sequenced repertoire, CD4 or CD8, contained the clonotype at higher abundance. The public sequencing data were trimmed at Q25 with fastp and processed into clonotypes with MiXCR by TCRdb, which kept only in-frame beta chains. For every CDR3 protein sequence, its rows merge into one entry that carries the most common genes and DNA. TCRdb's processing, not the authors' own work, is the source of the V and J calls. Counted in this sample were more than 95,000 distinct CDR3 sequences; roughly 6.7% of them appeared once. Together, the top ten hold about 2.7% of the sample.

Interpreted using the paper, the treatment or condition label stands for: live attenuated yellow fever vaccine strain. PBMCs were isolated from peripheral blood using a standard Ficoll-Paque protocol. Dynabeads CD4 and CD8 positive selection kits were used to isolate CD4 and CD8 T-cell fractions. TriZol was used to extract RNA from bulk PBMCs, CD4 and CD8 fractions, and dextramer-positive and dextramer-negative fractions. This clonotype was counted many times. There is no known antigen for this receptor. The sample holds no much larger clone one base away, and base qualities are not on file. General findings and caveats noted by the study authors: Computational filtering was needed because FACS-sorted repertoires could contain abundant contaminating clonotypes from the bulk population. Compared with the primary T-cell response, the secondary T-cell response was weaker but faster, peaking on day 5 rather than day 15. After the booster, most clones that had expanded after primary vaccination were detected again (approximately 97% of CD4 and around 88% of CD8), suggesting broad maintenance of memory. A small share of clonotypes was detected in both CD4 and CD8 compartments, with the overlap likely arising from convergent recombination. Because the study included only two donors, the extent to which the findings can be generalized is limited.

CDR1 and CDR2, looked up from the germline V gene, are MDHEN and SYDVKM. Taken from cysteine to phenylalanine, the CDR3 has 18 residues. CDR3 DNA only is kept here, 54 bases in frame from base 1. V is pruned by 4 bases and J by 1 base, leaving 10 bases of the junction without a gene match. Sequenced material: CD4+ T cells sorted from PBMCs, taken roughly 10 days after the first yellow fever vaccination. This clonotype was obtained from a man between 18 and 29 years old who received the YFV17D yellow fever vaccine. The V and J segments used are TRBV28 and TRBJ2-6; TRBD1 lines up with 7 middle nucleotides. The nucleotides read TGTGCCAGCAGTTCCCCCCGGACAGGCCTATCTGGGGCCAACGTCCTGACTTTC. Its amino acids are CASSSPRTGLSGANVLTF. Joined to the reference TRBV28 and TRBJ2-6 proteins, this CDR3 gives the full variable domain: DVKVTQSSRYLVKRTGEKVFLECVQDMDHENMFWYRQDPGLGLRLIYFSYDVKMKEKGDIPEGYSVSREKKERFSLILESASTNQTSMYLCASSSPRTGLSGANVLTFGAGSRLTVL.